These 19 T cell receptor beta chains originate from one sample sequenced in a study of OX40 agonist ivuxolimab in advanced cancers. The protocol was immunoSEQ multiplex PCR, while the TCRdb copy is restricted to in-frame clones and leaves out a portion. The sample gives 41,000 or so clones, about 87% of which show up once; roughly 3.9% is in the top ten. The sequenced sample was CD4+ or CD8+ T cells sorted from blood, obtained in a trial of the OX40 agonist ivuxolimab. These receptors all come from an adult with an advanced solid tumor such as melanoma, head and neck, liver or kidney cancer.

The CDR3 sequence: CASSLAQTLPYEQYF. For the CDR3, the DNA is TGTGCCAGCAGCTTAGCGCAGACACTACCCTACGAGCAGTACTTC. The V call is TRBV11-3, the J call TRBJ2-7; unclear D gene. Trimming cost V 1 base and J 2 bases, with 12 bases left between them. The CDR3 totals 15 residues. CDR1 is SGHNT and CDR2 is YENEEA in the germline V gene.

This chain uses TRBV5-4 with TRBJ1-1; TRBD1 matches 9 bases. The CDR3 runs to 16 residues. The junction had 13 bases not matched to a gene; V was cut back by 5 bases and J by 5 bases. Germline values: CDR1 SGHNT, CDR2 YYREEE (reference sequence). This CDR3 is CASRPPGQGGWTEAFF. CDR3 nucleotide sequence: TGTGCCAGCAGACCCCCGGGACAGGGTGGGTGGACTGAAGCTTTCTTT.

This chain uses TRBV28 with TRBJ2-7; no clear D gene. The CDR3 contains 11 residues. Trimming shortened V by 4 bases and J by 4 bases, and 5 bases separated the two germline ends. Germline lookup yields CDR1 MDHEN and CDR2 SYDVKM. The CDR3 nucleotides read TGTGCCAGCAGTTCGATTTACGAGCAGTACTTC. It yields the protein CASSSIYEQYF.

The V call is TRBV2, the J call TRBJ2-3, with 10 bases fitting TRBD2. Germline CDR1 is SNHLY and CDR2 is FYNNEI. The trim removed 6 bases at V and 4 bases at J, leaving 1 base unmatched. CDR3 length equals 13 residues. The CDR3: CASRGTSADTQYF. DNA for the CDR3: TGTGCCAGCAGGGGGACTAGCGCAGATACGCAGTATTTT.

This rearrangement joins TRBV4-1 to TRBJ2-1; 12 bases fit TRBD2. CDR1 and CDR2 (germline): MGHRA, YSYEKL. J gave up 6 bases and V 4 bases, and 4 bases lay outside the gene matches. The length of the CDR3 is 15 residues. The CDR3: CASSRPSGRANEQFF. The CDR3 bases are TGCGCCAGCAGCCGACCTAGCGGGAGGGCCAATGAGCAGTTCTTC.

The chain uses TRBV2 and TRBJ2-4; D may be TRBD2 (6 bases). The CDR3 has 14 residues. CDR1 is SNHLY and CDR2 is FYNNEI in the germline V gene. Trimming pared 6 bases from V and 6 bases from J, leaving 15 bases between. CDR3 region: CASRGGTGGNIQYF. The DNA for the CDR3 is TGTGCCAGCAGGGGCGGGACTGGGGGAAACATTCAGTACTTC.

The chain joins TRBV11-2 to TRBJ2-7; tentatively, D is TRBD2 (5 bases). The CDR3 length is 17 residues. Germline V gives CDR1 SGHAT, CDR2 FQNNGV. Deletions cut 0 bases from V and 0 bases from J, with 15 bases between. The CDR3 spells CASSLEGFSVSSYEQYF. CDR3 nucleotide sequence: TGTGCCAGCAGCTTAGAGGGGTTTAGCGTGAGCTCCTACGAGCAGTACTTC.

The chain joins TRBV2 to TRBJ2-7, with 10 bases aligning to TRBD2. This CDR3 spans 11 amino acids. V dropped 6 bases and J dropped 12; count of bases not matched to a gene: 5. Germline V lookup: CDR1 SNHLY, CDR2 FYNNEI. The CDR3, as DNA: TGTGCCAGCAGCCCTAGCGGGAGTCTGTACTTC. Its protein product is CASSPSGSLYF.

V and J are TRBV6-1 and TRBJ1-1, with 9 nucleotides matching TRBD1. In germline, CDR1 is MNHNS, CDR2 SASEGT. V gave up 5 bases and J gave up 4 bases; unmatched junction bases: 5. This CDR3 is 14 amino acids long. CDR3 bases: TGTGCCAGCAGTTGGGACAGGGTTGGCACTGAAGCTTTCTTT. Amino acids: CASSWDRVGTEAFF.

The rearrangement links TRBV4-2 to TRBJ1-2; 7 nucleotides align to TRBD1. Germline CDR1 is LGHNA and CDR2 is YNFKEQ. Germline trimming cut 1 base from V and 7 bases from J; bases unmatched to any gene: 9. There are 15 residues in the CDR3. In nucleotides, the CDR3 is TGTGCCAGCAGCCAAGCCCCCACAGGGGTCTTTGGCTACACCTTC. Translating it yields CASSQAPTGVFGYTF.

V usage is TRBV10-2 and J usage is TRBJ2-7; 12 nucleotides line up with TRBD2. Germline V gene data show CDR1 as WSHSY and CDR2 as SAAADI. With V trimmed by 4 bases and J by 2 bases, 3 bases remained unmatched. The CDR3 is 15 residues long. The CDR3 bases are TGCGCCAGCAGTGGACTAGCGGGAGACCCCTACGAGCAGTACTTC. Amino acid sequence: CASSGLAGDPYEQYF.

The chain employs TRBV29-1 and TRBJ2-1; TRBD2 matches at 13 bases. This CDR3 has 15 residues. Unmatched junction bases numbered 7, after V lost 6 bases and J lost 5 bases. Germline values: CDR1 SQVTM, CDR2 ANQGSEA. DNA for the CDR3: TGCAGCGTAGCCACTAGCGGGAGGGCCAACAATGAGCAGTTCTTC. It specifies CSVATSGRANNEQFF.

The chain uses TRBV5-5 and TRBJ1-1, with D possibly matching TRBD1 (6 bases). The CDR3 extends over 15 amino acids. From germline, CDR1 is SGHKS and CDR2 YYEKEE (reference sequence). Trimming pared 0 bases from V and 1 base from J, leaving 10 bases between. The CDR3, as DNA: TGTGCCAGCAGCTTGGTAGGCAGGGGGAACACTGAAGCTTTCTTT. Protein: CASSLVGRGNTEAFF.

This clone qualifies as medium-sized. The chain recombines TRBV7-9 with TRBJ2-5, with a possible D match to TRBD2 (6 bases). V lost 5 bases, J lost 2 bases, and 9 bases lay in between. Germline V lookup: CDR1 SEHNR, CDR2 FQNEAQ (reference sequence). The CDR3 spans 13 residues. CDR3 nucleotide sequence: TGTGCCAGCAGCCGAGGGAGGCAAGAGACCCAGTACTTC. It codes for CASSRGRQETQYF.

The chain joins TRBV19 to TRBJ2-5, with no clear D. V gave up 4 bases and J gave up 0 bases, with 6 bases separating them. This CDR3 has 13 amino acids. CDR1 is LNHDA, CDR2 SQIVND, per germline (reference sequence). The CDR3 loop reads CASSRSYQETQYF. The CDR3 region has the DNA TGTGCCAGTAGTAGATCGTACCAAGAGACCCAGTACTTC. Supplemented by reference TRBV19 and TRBJ2-5, the full variable domain reads DGGITQSPKYLFRKEGQNVTLSCEQNLNHDAMYWYRQDPGQGLRLIYYSQIVNDFQKGDIAEGYSVSREKKESFPLTVTSAQKNPTAFYLCASSRSYQETQYFGPGTRLLVL.

This sequence joins TRBV11-3 and TRBJ2-7, with D uncertain. The CDR3 has 15 residues. Germline V lookup: CDR1 SGHNT, CDR2 YENEEA. Trimming shortened V by 1 base and J by 0 bases, and 10 bases separated the two germline ends. CDR3: CASSLAVGFSYEQYF. DNA for the CDR3: TGTGCCAGCAGCTTAGCCGTCGGTTTCTCCTACGAGCAGTACTTC.

J is TRBJ2-2 and V is TRBV29-1; TRBD2 matches at 8 bases. The CDR3 consists of 16 residues. Germline CDR1 and CDR2: SQVTM and ANQGSEA. The junction had 6 bases not matched to a gene; V was cut back by 2 bases and J by 1 base. The CDR3 bases are TGCAGCGTTGAAAGCTACGGGAGGGAGAACACCGGGGAGCTGTTTTTT. Translating it yields CSVESYGRENTGELFF.

V usage is TRBV18 and J usage is TRBJ1-4; TRBD1 matches at 7 bases. Per germline, CDR1 KGHSH and CDR2 LQKENI. This CDR3 contains 16 residues. J gave up 5 bases and V 0 bases, and 6 bases lay outside the gene matches. The CDR3 region has the DNA TGTGCCAGCTCACCACCGGGGACAGCACGGAATGAAAAACTGTTTTTT. Translation gives CASSPPGTARNEKLFF.

V gene TRBV2 combines with J gene TRBJ2-7; D might be TRBD1 (6 bases). Germline CDR1 SNHLY, CDR2 FYNNEI. V gave up 7 bases and J gave up 2 bases, with 12 bases separating them. CDR3 length: 13 amino acids. CDR3 sequence reads: CASNRGGTYEQYF. The CDR3 coding sequence is TGTGCCAGCAACCGTGGGGGCACCTACGAGCAGTACTTC.